These 28 T cell receptor beta chains came from one sample sequenced in a study of naive and memory T cell subsets. Two oligonucleotides, mixed equimolar, formed the beta constant-region primer covering TRBC1 and TRBC2. Nested alpha and beta constant-region primers with the SP2 primer drove four PCR rounds on ligated cDNA. TCRdb independently ran MiXCR on the UMI-ligation and nested PCR reads; one entry per CDR3 protein. Among tens of thousands of distinct CDR3 sequences, about 11% were seen once, and the ten largest hold more than 0.11%. Study-wide findings and caveats: Naive repertoires, especially CD8, held a few larger clonotypes, possibly memory cells re-expressing CD45RA.

Antigen specificity for these receptors is unknown. What was sequenced was naive CD4+ T cells from blood. These receptors were obtained from a human donor in good health.

This clonotype was recorded many times. The chain uses TRBV7-2 and TRBJ2-3; 8 bases match TRBD2. Per the germline V gene, CDR1 is SGHTA and CDR2 is FQGNSA. CDR3 length equals 15 residues. V lost 2 bases and J lost 4; bases outside the gene matches: 5. CDR3 in amino acids: CASSLTSGIPDTQYF. CDR3 nucleotide sequence: TGTGCCAGCAGCTTAACTAGCGGCATTCCAGATACGCAGTATTTT.

This clonotype has only a few counts. J is TRBJ2-3 and V is TRBV5-4; perhaps D is TRBD1 or TRBD2 (5 bases each). There are 17 residues in the CDR3. CDR1 is SGHNT, CDR2 YYREEE, per germline (reference sequence). V lost 4 bases and J 3 bases, leaving 21 bases between the germline ends. CDR3 coding DNA: TGTGCCAGCAGCCCGCTGACTGGAAGGGGACGTACAGATACGCAGTATTTT. Protein product: CASSPLTGRGRTDTQYF. The whole variable domain, remainder taken from reference TRBV5-4 and TRBJ2-3, is ETGVTQSPTHLIKTRGQQVTLRCSSQSGHNTVSWYQQALGQGPQFIFQYYREEENGRGNFPPRFSGLQFPNYSSELNVNALELDDSALYLCASSPLTGRGRTDTQYFGPGTRLTVL.

This clonotype showed up many times. This chain links TRBV11-3 with TRBJ2-2; 8 nucleotides align to TRBD1. Trimming cost V 5 bases and J 4 bases; bases outside gene matches: 15. In germline, CDR1 is SGHNT, CDR2 YENEEA. The CDR3 extends over 18 amino acids. CDR3 bases: TGTGCCAGCAGCAACGGACAGGGTGGTCCCCCGGGCACCGGGGAGCTGTTTTTT. Amino acid sequence: CASSNGQGGPPGTGELFF.

This clonotype was picked up many times. This chain links TRBV28 with TRBJ2-7; 7 bases are shared with TRBD1. Germline values: CDR1 MDHEN, CDR2 SYDVKM. Trimming at V came to 3 bases and at J to 2 bases, leaving 10 bases not matched to a gene. The CDR3 has 16 residues. The CDR3 sequence is CASSLATTGRTYEQYF. The CDR3 bases are TGTGCCAGCAGTTTGGCCACGACAGGGAGAACCTACGAGCAGTACTTC.

V gene TRBV5-5 combines with J gene TRBJ2-7; possibly TRBD1 for D (5 bases). The CDR3 sequence is 13 residues long. The germline V gene has CDR1 SGHKS and CDR2 YYEKEE (reference sequence). Trimming removed 2 bases from V and 4 bases from J, with 10 bases in between. The CDR3 spells CASSFRVAYEQYF. CDR3 DNA: TGTGCCAGCAGCTTCAGGGTAGCATACGAGCAGTACTTC.

The genes are TRBV14 and TRBJ2-5, with D possibly TRBD2 on 6 matching bases. This CDR3 region has 14 residues. The germline V gene has CDR1 SGHDN and CDR2 FVKESK. Trimming shortened V by 2 bases and J by 1 base, and 8 bases separated the two germline ends. The CDR3 DNA is TGTGCCAGCAGCCAACTAGCGCCCCAAGAGACCCAGTACTTC. Amino acid sequence: CASSQLAPQETQYF.

The sample holds a few counts of this clonotype. The gene calls are TRBV28 and TRBJ2-7; tentatively, D is TRBD1 or TRBD2 (7 bases each). CDR1 and CDR2 from the germline V gene are MDHEN and SYDVKM. Deletions cut 5 bases from V and 3 bases from J, with 17 bases between. This CDR3 has 15 residues. CDR3 nucleotide sequence: TGTGCCAGCAGTCCCTTTGGCAGGGGGGGCTACGAGCAGTACTTC. It specifies CASSPFGRGGYEQYF.

This clonotype was seen at least ten times. The V call is TRBV5-1, the J call TRBJ2-7, with D possibly called TRBD1 or TRBD2 (5 bases each). Trimming left V 4 bases short and J 0 bases short, with 20 bases between. CDR1 is SGHRS and CDR2 is YFSETQ in the germline V gene. This CDR3 is built from 17 residues. The CDR3 bases are TGCGCCAGCAGCCGCAGACCGGGACCGGATAGCTCCTACGAGCAGTACTTC. The encoded protein is CASSRRPGPDSSYEQYF.

This clonotype was seen a few times. The V call is TRBV20-1, the J call TRBJ1-2; 7 bases are shared with TRBD1. V shed 3 bases, J shed 5 bases, and the junction held 3 bases outside the gene matches. Germline CDR1 DFQATT, CDR2 SNEGSKA (reference sequence). The CDR3 totals 12 residues. The CDR3 reads CSASPGQYGYTF. The CDR3 bases are TGCAGTGCTAGTCCGGGACAGTATGGCTACACCTTC.

The chain employs TRBV28 and TRBJ2-1; TRBD1 aligns across 7 bases. J lost 7 bases, V lost 5 bases, and 11 bases had no gene match. CDR1 is MDHEN, CDR2 SYDVKM, per germline. CDR3 length: 15 residues. The CDR3 spells CASSTSRDRTNEQFF. DNA of the CDR3: TGTGCCAGCAGTACAAGCCGGGACAGAACAAATGAGCAGTTCTTC.

This clonotype was recorded at least ten times. V gene TRBV29-1 combines with J gene TRBJ2-7, with D hard to call. From germline, CDR1 is SQVTM and CDR2 ANQGSEA. V lost 0 bases to trimming and J lost 5 bases, with 11 bases between them. The CDR3 is made up of 13 amino acids. This CDR3 is CSVEEPGHDEQYF. Here the CDR3 DNA reads TGCAGCGTTGAAGAGCCCGGGCACGACGAGCAGTACTTC.

Written as DNA, the CDR3 is TGTGCCAGCAGTCTGGGGGGCCTGCGCAATGAGCAGTTCTTC. Protein sequence: CASSLGGLRNEQFF. The rearrangement joins TRBV28 to TRBJ2-1, with D perhaps assigned TRBD1 or TRBD2 (6 bases each). V lost 5 bases, J lost 6 bases, and 14 bases lay in between. CDR1 and CDR2 from the germline V gene are MDHEN and SYDVKM. This CDR3 region has 14 residues. Full variable domain (missing parts from reference TRBV28 and TRBJ2-1): DVKVTQSSRYLVKRTGEKVFLECVQDMDHENMFWYRQDPGLGLRLIYFSYDVKMKEKGDIPEGYSVSREKKERFSLILESASTNQTSMYLCASSLGGLRNEQFFGPGTRLTVL.

This clonotype was counted a few times. V gene TRBV28 combines with J gene TRBJ2-7; the match to TRBD1 covers 10 bases. Germline CDR1 reads MDHEN; CDR2 reads SYDVKM. CDR3 length: 16 amino acids. V was pared by 7 bases and J by 7 bases, with 16 bases of the junction left unmatched. The CDR3 sequence is CASTQGGGTGVSEQYF. The CDR3 nucleotides read TGTGCCAGCACCCAGGGTGGTGGGACAGGGGTTTCTGAGCAGTACTTC.

This clonotype has a count of ten or more. V and J are TRBV24-1 and TRBJ2-1; D gene ambiguous. Per germline, CDR1 KGHDR and CDR2 SFDVKD. The length of the CDR3 is 16 residues. Trimming left V 0 bases short and J 0 bases short, with 8 bases between. CDR3 amino acids: CATSDLGRNSYNEQFF. The CDR3 DNA sequence: TGTGCCACCAGTGATTTGGGGCGGAACTCCTACAATGAGCAGTTCTTC.

The chain has TRBV20-1 and TRBJ2-1, with 8 bases that match TRBD2. CDR1 is DFQATT and CDR2 is SNEGSKA in the germline V gene (reference sequence). The V gene end was trimmed by 5 bases and the J gene end by 4 bases; junction bases not matched to a gene: 7. The CDR3 has 14 amino acids. The CDR3 reads CSAPLREAYNEQFF. DNA for the CDR3: TGCAGTGCTCCCCTGCGGGAGGCTTACAATGAGCAGTTCTTC.

This clonotype was counted only a few times. This chain joins TRBV11-2 and TRBJ1-3, with D hard to call. Germline V CDR1 and CDR2: SGHAT, FQNNGV. Deletions cut 0 bases from V and 3 bases from J, with 9 bases between. The CDR3 has 15 amino acids. CDR3 protein: CASSLEQFFGNTIYF. In DNA form, the CDR3 reads TGTGCCAGCAGCTTAGAACAGTTTTTTGGAAACACCATATATTTT.

This clonotype was counted a few times. The chain couples TRBV19 to TRBJ1-1; D not certain. Per germline, CDR1 LNHDA and CDR2 SQIVND (reference sequence). The V end lost 3 bases, the J end lost 4 bases, and 12 bases lay between the germline ends. This CDR3 is 14 amino acids long. The DNA for the CDR3 is TGTGCCAGTAGTATCTCGCCGTTTGGCACTGAAGCTTTCTTT. Its protein is CASSISPFGTEAFF. Based on the CDR3 plus reference TRBV19 and TRBJ1-1, the full variable domain is DGGITQSPKYLFRKEGQNVTLSCEQNLNHDAMYWYRQDPGQGLRLIYYSQIVNDFQKGDIAEGYSVSREKKESFPLTVTSAQKNPTAFYLCASSISPFGTEAFFGQGTRLTVV.

This clonotype was recorded many times. The gene calls are TRBV7-2 and TRBJ2-3; D ambiguous. Germline lookup yields CDR1 SGHTA and CDR2 FQGNSA. The CDR3 spans 16 residues. The V end lost 7 bases, the J end lost 4 bases, and 21 bases lay between the germline ends. The CDR3 nucleotides are TGTGCCAGCACCTATGAAAGGGCCAGCGTCGCAGATACGCAGTATTTT. Amino acid sequence: CASTYERASVADTQYF.

The table lists this clonotype with many counts. The chain has TRBV27 and TRBJ2-3, with 11 bases aligning to TRBD2. The V gene's germline CDR1 is MNHEY and CDR2 SMNVEV (reference sequence). The CDR3 is 20 amino acids. V lost 5 bases to trimming and J lost 0 bases; unmatched junction nucleotides: 16. CDR3 loop: CASSPTPGTSGTVSTDTQYF. CDR3 nucleotide sequence: TGTGCCAGCAGTCCCACCCCCGGGACTAGCGGTACCGTTAGCACAGATACGCAGTATTTT.

This clonotype turned up a few times. This chain connects TRBV28 to TRBJ2-5; no definite D call. This CDR3 is 11 amino acids long. Germline lookup yields CDR1 MDHEN and CDR2 SYDVKM. V was pared by 6 bases and J by 4 bases, with 6 bases between. For the CDR3, the DNA is TGTGCCAGCAGGCGGTTAGAGACCCAGTACTTC. This gives the protein CASRRLETQYF.

This clonotype appeared a few times. The chain couples TRBV5-1 to TRBJ2-7, with a weak D call TRBD1 (6 bases). This CDR3 has 13 residues. Trimming stripped 0 bases from V and 7 bases from J, with 11 bases between. Per germline, CDR1 SGHRS and CDR2 YFSETQ. CDR3 region: CASSLAGQGEQYF. The DNA for the CDR3 is TGCGCCAGCAGCTTGGCGGGTCAGGGGGAGCAGTACTTC.

The sample holds a few counts of this clonotype. The chain employs TRBV5-1 and TRBJ2-1; possibly TRBD2 for D (5 bases). The CDR3 sequence is 15 residues long. Between the trimmed V and J ends, which lost 4 bases and 5 bases, there was a span of 16 bases. CDR1 and CDR2 (germline): SGHRS, YFSETQ. CDR3 bases: TGCGCCAGCAGCCACGGAAATGAGGGCCACAATGAGCAGTTCTTC. Amino acids: CASSHGNEGHNEQFF. The full variable domain, with the rest looked up from reference TRBV5-1 and TRBJ2-1, is KAGVTQTPRYLIKTRGQQVTLSCSPISGHRSVSWYQQTPGQGLQFLFEYFSETQRNKGNFPGRFSGRQFSNSRSEMNVSTLELGDSALYLCASSHGNEGHNEQFFGPGTRLTVL.

In this sample, this clonotype turned up many times. The chain couples TRBV12-3 or TRBV12-4 to TRBJ2-1; D possibly corresponds to TRBD2 (5 bases). V lost 7 bases and J 3 bases, leaving 10 bases between the germline ends. This CDR3 is built from 13 residues. The CDR3 sequence: CASTPDYYNEQFF. The CDR3 coding sequence is TGTGCCAGCACCCCTGACTACTACAATGAGCAGTTCTTC.

This clonotype was recorded at least ten times. V and J are TRBV7-2 and TRBJ2-3; D is ambiguous. V was clipped by 0 bases and J by 5 bases, with 0 bases between them. This CDR3 has 11 amino acids. Germline values: CDR1 SGHTA, CDR2 FQGNSA. DNA of the CDR3: TGTGCCAGCAGCTTAGCAGATACGCAGTATTTT. Amino acid sequence: CASSLADTQYF. The full variable domain, rest sourced from reference TRBV7-2 and TRBJ2-3, is GAGVSQSPSNKVTEKGKDVELRCDPISGHTALYWYRQSLGQGLEFLIYFQGNSAPDKSGLPSDRFSAERTGGSVSTLTIQRTQQEDSAVYLCASSLADTQYFGPGTRLTVL.

Comment on this clonotype: A much larger clone differs from this one at a single base, so this may be a read error. This chain joins TRBV5-1 and TRBJ1-4; no definite D call. The CDR3 contains 17 residues. Germline V gene data show CDR1 as SGHRS and CDR2 as YFSETQ. CDR3 in DNA: TGCGCCGGCAGCCGGACGGGAGACCTTAAGGGTAGTGAAAAACTGTTTTTT. Its translation: CAGSRTGDLKGSEKLFF.

The V and J genes are TRBV3-1 and TRBJ2-7, with 9 nucleotides matching TRBD1. The CDR3 is 16 amino acids. The V and J ends lost 4 bases and 5 bases, in that order; junction bases with no gene match: 12. Germline V CDR1 and CDR2: LGHDT, YNNKEL (reference sequence). The CDR3 region is CASSPRGGTGRHEQYF. In DNA, the CDR3 is TGTGCCAGCAGCCCTAGGGGGGGGACAGGGCGGCACGAGCAGTACTTC.

This clonotype turned up a few times. The chain recombines TRBV14 with TRBJ1-1; the D gene is possibly TRBD1 (5 bases). Trimming took 4 bases from V and 0 from J, leaving 12 bases between them. CDR3 length: 15 residues. Germline values: CDR1 SGHDN, CDR2 FVKESK. The DNA for the CDR3 is TGTGCCAGCAGCCTCCCAGGGAGCCTGAACACTGAAGCTTTCTTT. As protein: CASSLPGSLNTEAFF.

This clonotype was observed a handful of times. The V gene is TRBV11-2, the J gene TRBJ2-7, with D unresolved. Between the trimmed V and J ends, which lost 5 bases and 6 bases, there was a span of 14 bases. The CDR3 runs to 13 residues. The germline V gene has CDR1 SGHAT and CDR2 FQNNGV. The CDR3 loop is CASSPSPMSEQYF. CDR3 in DNA: TGTGCCAGCAGCCCCTCACCGATGAGCGAGCAGTACTTC.